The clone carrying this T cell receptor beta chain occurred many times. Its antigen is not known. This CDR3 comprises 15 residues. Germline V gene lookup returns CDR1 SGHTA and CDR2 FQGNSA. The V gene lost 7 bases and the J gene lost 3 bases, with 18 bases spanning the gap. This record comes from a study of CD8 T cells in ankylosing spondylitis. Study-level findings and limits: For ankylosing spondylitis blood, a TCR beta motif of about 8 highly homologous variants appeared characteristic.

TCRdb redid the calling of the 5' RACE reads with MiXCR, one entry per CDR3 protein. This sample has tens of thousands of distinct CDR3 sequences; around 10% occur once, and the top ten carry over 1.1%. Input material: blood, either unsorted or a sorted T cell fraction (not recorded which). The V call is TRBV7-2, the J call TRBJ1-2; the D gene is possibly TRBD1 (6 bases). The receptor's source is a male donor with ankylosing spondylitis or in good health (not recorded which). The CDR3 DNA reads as TGTGCCAGCACCTTGGACAGCGCAAGTCACTATGGCTACACCTTC. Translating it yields CASTLDSASHYGYTF.